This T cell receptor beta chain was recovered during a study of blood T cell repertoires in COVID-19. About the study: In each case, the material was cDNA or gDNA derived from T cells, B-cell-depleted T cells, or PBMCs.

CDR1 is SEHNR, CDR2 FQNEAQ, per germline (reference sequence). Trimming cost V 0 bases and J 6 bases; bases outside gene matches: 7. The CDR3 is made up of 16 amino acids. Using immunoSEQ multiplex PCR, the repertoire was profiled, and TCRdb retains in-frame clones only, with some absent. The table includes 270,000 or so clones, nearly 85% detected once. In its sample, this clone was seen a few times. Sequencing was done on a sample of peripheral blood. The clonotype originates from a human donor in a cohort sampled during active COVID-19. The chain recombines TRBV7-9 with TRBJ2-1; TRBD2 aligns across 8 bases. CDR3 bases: TGTGCCAGCAGCTTAGCCGCGGGGGGTTGGGGCAATGAGCAGTTCTTC. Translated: CASSLAAGGWGNEQFF.